This T cell receptor (beta chain) came from a study of CD8 T cells in Susac syndrome. Sequencing targeted TCR beta in T cells from blood (CD8+ and CD4+). Negative isolation yielded the CD8+ and CD4+ T cells, while FACS enriched the TEMRA cells. CDR1 SQVTM and CDR2 ANQGSEA come from the germline V gene. This CDR3 has 14 residues. V shed 0 bases and J shed 6 bases, with 12 bases lying between them. Reverse transcription of about 0.5 to 1 ug RNA used random hexamers. immunoSEQ multiplex PCR amplified TCR beta CDR3 across 54 Vbeta, 13 Jbeta. TCRdb redid the calling of the immunoSEQ multiplex PCR reads with MiXCR, one entry per CDR3 protein. The sample carries over 350,000 distinct CDR3 sequences, approximately 89% recorded once.

Sequencing was done on a sample of CD8+ T cells from PBMCs. The chain employs TRBV29-1 and TRBJ2-4; possibly TRBD1 for D (6 bases). The TCR originated in a human donor with multiple sclerosis. The CDR3 loop is CSVEDGQRLNIQYF. DNA for the CDR3: TGCAGCGTTGAAGATGGACAGAGGCTAAACATTCAGTACTTC.